Listed below are T cell receptor beta chains from one sample, sequenced in a study of cytomegalovirus exposure and HLA in healthy donors. The data were produced by immunoSEQ multiplex PCR, yet TCRdb's version contains in-frame clones alone and is incomplete. Of 100,000 to 130,000 clones in the sample, over 70% were seen once. The sequenced sample was PBMCs. The receptors derive from a man aged 30 to 39 in good health and CMV-seronegative. Both conserved end residues are part of each CDR3. A D gene is named only where the DNA matches it firmly. Size is stated for part of the rows, as once, few or many counts, or as a class when the clone is expanded.

TRBV6-6	.	.	TRBJ1-1	CASSYRGSTEAFF	TGTGCCAGCAGTTACAGGGGCAGCACTGAAGCTTTCTTT
TRBV7-9	.	TRBD1	TRBJ1-3	CASSHGTDSGNTIYF	TGTGCCAGCAGCCACGGGACAGACTCTGGAAACACCATATATTTT
TRBV5-4	.	.	TRBJ2-1	CASTLSPSSYNEQFF	TGTGCCAGCACGTTGAGCCCGAGCTCCTACAATGAGCAGTTCTTC
TRBV27	.	.	TRBJ2-7	CASVRVAGSYEQYF	TGTGCCAGCGTTAGAGTAGCTGGCTCCTACGAGCAGTACTTC
TRBV27	medium-sized	TRBD2	TRBJ2-7	CASSSTSNEQYF	TGTGCCAGCAGTTCGACTAGCAACGAGCAGTACTTC
TRBV11-2	.	TRBD1	TRBJ2-5	CASSHGQGRGETQYF	TGTGCCAGCAGCCACGGACAGGGGCGGGGAGAGACCCAGTACTTC
TRBV4-1	.	.	TRBJ1-4	CASSPPTGGGNEKLFF	TGCGCCAGCAGCCCACCCACGGGGGGGGGTAATGAAAAACTGTTTTTT
TRBV5-4	.	TRBD1	TRBJ1-1	CASSLGAGGDTEAFF	TGTGCCAGCAGCCTAGGGGCAGGGGGAGACACTGAAGCTTTCTTT
TRBV6-6	.	.	TRBJ2-3	CASSHEPRQQYF	TGTGCCAGCAGCCATGAGCCGCGACAGCAGTATTTT
TRBV10-1	few	TRBD1	TRBJ1-1	CASSERTGQGTEAFF	TGCGCCAGCAGTGAGCGGACAGGCCAGGGGACTGAAGCTTTCTTT
TRBV7-9	few	.	TRBJ2-7	CASSLVGGYEQYF	TGTGCCAGCAGCTTAGTTGGCGGCTACGAGCAGTACTTC
TRBV10-1	.	.	TRBJ2-1	CASSESGHFNEQFF	TGCGCCAGCAGTGAGTCGGGACACTTCAATGAGCAGTTCTTC
TRBV7-9	.	.	TRBJ2-7	CASSYGGGNTYEQYF	TGTGCCAGCAGCTACGGCGGAGGTAATACCTACGAGCAGTACTTC
TRBV7-2	.	.	TRBJ1-5	CASSRRGGNQPQHF	TGTGCCAGCAGCCGGAGGGGTGGGAATCAGCCCCAGCATTTT
TRBV7-3	.	TRBD2	TRBJ2-3	CASSSGTSGTDTQYF	TGTGCCAGCAGCTCCGGGACTAGCGGGACAGATACGCAGTATTTT
TRBV7-9	.	.	TRBJ1-2	CASSRLAGNYGYTF	TGTGCCAGCAGTCGACTCGCCGGAAACTATGGCTACACCTTC
TRBV7-3	.	.	TRBJ1-1	CASSLIGDTEAFF	TGTGCCAGCAGCTTAATCGGAGACACTGAAGCTTTCTTT
TRBV15	.	.	TRBJ1-4	CATSRGHLGSEKLFF	TGTGCCACCAGCCGAGGACATCTCGGGAGTGAAAAACTGTTTTTT